This T cell receptor beta chain was sequenced in a study of OX40 agonist ivuxolimab in advanced cancers. Notes on the study in general: Doses of 0.1 to 3.0 mg/kg were accompanied by clonal expansion of CD4+ and CD8+ blood T cells by week 6.

Patients who had autoimmune disease history or got systemic immunosuppression were left out. As regards this clone: Its cognate antigen is unknown. This specimen includes other DNA sequences encoding the same CDR3.

Germline CDR1 is LNHNV and CDR2 is YYDKDF (reference sequence). This CDR3 spans 13 amino acids. V lost 1 base, J lost 5 bases, and 8 bases lay in between. Repertoires were generated with immunoSEQ multiplex PCR, while TCRdb's copy carries only in-frame clones and drops some. The table includes approximately 90,000 clones, approximately 90% detected once. Specimen: CD4+ or CD8+ T cells sorted from blood, collected in a trial of the OX40 agonist ivuxolimab. This clonotype was obtained from an adult with an advanced solid tumor such as melanoma, head and neck, liver or kidney cancer. The chain has TRBV15 and TRBJ2-5; D perhaps matches TRBD1 (5 bases). The CDR3 DNA reads as TGTGCCACCAGCAGAGGGGGCTGGGAGACCCAGTACTTC. This encodes CATSRGGWETQYF.